Below, 8 T cell receptor beta chains from the same sample are listed, as sequenced in a study of cytomegalovirus exposure and HLA in healthy donors. A multiplex PCR was run with 60 Vbeta primers and 13 Jbeta primers. Repertoires were generated with immunoSEQ multiplex PCR, while TCRdb's copy carries only in-frame clones and drops some. Of more than 110,000 clones listed, about 80% are singletons. The sample taken for sequencing was PBMCs. The receptors here all came from a man aged 18 to 29 in good health and CMV-seronegative.

J is TRBJ1-2 and V is TRBV28; D might be TRBD1 (5 bases). V was pared by 5 bases and J by 5 bases, with 15 bases between. The germline V gene has CDR1 MDHEN and CDR2 SYDVKM. The CDR3 is 14 residues long. The CDR3, as DNA: TGTGCCAGCAGTCACACCGGGACTACATATGGCTACACCTTC. Translating gives CASSHTGTTYGYTF.

The J gene is TRBJ1-5, the V gene TRBV19; D not resolved. CDR3 length: 16 amino acids. V dropped 1 base and J dropped 1 base, with 11 bases sitting between them. CDR1 LNHDA and CDR2 SQIVND come from the germline V gene (reference sequence). The CDR3 bases are TGTGCCAGTAGTATAGGGAGACGGCTCAGCAATCAGCCCCAGCATTTT. The encoded protein is CASSIGRRLSNQPQHF.

This chain uses TRBV13 with TRBJ2-3; D ambiguous. CDR1 and CDR2 from the germline V gene are PRHDT and FYEKMQ (reference sequence). Trimming took 6 bases from V and 0 from J, leaving 7 bases between them. The CDR3 consists of 13 residues. The CDR3 coding sequence is TGTGCCAGCAGGTCGACAAGCACAGATACGCAGTATTTT. Protein product: CASRSTSTDTQYF.

The gene calls are TRBV11-2 and TRBJ1-2, with a tentative D call TRBD1 (5 bases). Germline CDR1 reads SGHAT; CDR2 reads FQNNGV. CDR3 length: 15 residues. Deletions cut 1 base from V and 4 bases from J, with 13 bases between. The CDR3 is CASSLGVREGYGYTF. In DNA form, the CDR3 reads TGTGCCAGCAGCTTAGGCGTCAGGGAAGGCTATGGCTACACCTTC.

The chain's CDR3 is CASSSVQGALYNEQFF. In nucleotides, the CDR3 is TGTGCCAGCAGCAGCGTACAGGGGGCTTTATACAATGAGCAGTTCTTC. The chain couples TRBV11-3 to TRBJ2-1, with 9 bases matching TRBD1. V lost 5 bases, J lost 4 bases, and 9 bases stayed unmatched. Germline CDR1 reads SGHNT; CDR2 reads YENEEA. This CDR3 has 16 residues. The full variable domain, in which reference TRBV11-3 and TRBJ2-1 provide the parts outside the CDR3, is EAGVVQSPRYKIIEKKQPVAFWCNPISGHNTLYWYLQNLGQGPELLIRYENEEAVDDSQLPKDRFSAERLKGVDSTLKIQPAELGDSAVYLCASSSVQGALYNEQFFGPGTRLTVL.

This chain joins TRBV27 and TRBJ1-1; 7 nucleotides match TRBD1. Germline V gene lookup returns CDR1 MNHEY and CDR2 SMNVEV (reference sequence). Trimming at V came to 6 bases and at J to 8 bases, leaving 6 bases not matched to a gene. The CDR3 has 12 amino acids. CDR3 in DNA: TGTGCCAGCAGCCCGCCACAGGGGGAAGCTTTCTTT. It is translated as CASSPPQGEAFF.

V is TRBV7-2 and J is TRBJ1-6; possibly TRBD1 for D (5 bases). V was cut by 4 bases and J by 7 bases, with 8 bases left in between. From germline, CDR1 is SGHTA and CDR2 FQGNSA. The CDR3 has 13 residues. The CDR3 spells CASSWGPNSPLHF. As DNA, the CDR3 is TGTGCCAGCAGCTGGGGCCCGAATTCACCCCTCCACTTT.

This sequence joins TRBV6-6 and TRBJ1-4; a weak D match, TRBD1 (5 bases). The CDR3 extends over 16 amino acids. Germline-derived CDR1 and CDR2 are MNHNY and SVGAGI (reference sequence). Trimming took 4 bases from V and 3 from J, leaving 15 bases between them. CDR3 coding DNA: TGTGCCAGCAGTTCTATGACCGGGACTTCTAATGAAAAACTGTTTTTT. It encodes CASSSMTGTSNEKLFF.